Listed here are 17 T cell receptor beta chains from one sample, sequenced in a study of CD8+CD57+ T cells in acquired aplastic anemia. The authors sequenced patients whose flow cytometry had shown CD8+CD57+ cell expansion. The TCR beta profiling, which covered VDJ combination and CDR3 sequence, was carried out using genomic DNA as the template. TCRdb processed the reads anew with MiXCR; each CDR3 protein has one entry. The sample has over 150,000 distinct CDR3 sequences; about 60% are singletons. The sample taken for sequencing was sorted CD4+, CD8+, or CD8+CD57+ T cells (not recorded which) from PBMCs. The origin of the receptors is a human donor with aplastic anemia.

This clonotype was seen at least ten times. J is TRBJ1-1 and V is TRBV7-9; D gene unclear. V gave up 5 bases and J gave up 8 bases, with 12 bases separating them. CDR1 is SEHNR and CDR2 is FQNEAQ in the germline V gene (reference sequence). This CDR3 is 12 amino acids long. CDR3 nucleotides: TGTGCCAGCAGCCCGTTCTCTGCCGAAGCTTTCTTT. Encoded protein: CASSPFSAEAFF.

On this clonotype: This may arise from a read error, as a much more abundant clone is one base away. The V and J genes are TRBV2 and TRBJ1-5; no definite D call. The CDR3 totals 14 residues. CDR1 and CDR2 from the germline V gene are SNHLY and FYNNEI. In nucleotides, the CDR3 is TGTGCCAGCAGTGTTAGGGCTAGCAGTCAGCCCCAGCATTTT. Its protein product is CASSVRASSQPQHF.

V usage is TRBV7-2 and J usage is TRBJ2-2; weak D call: TRBD2 (6 bases). Trimming stripped 1 base from V and 5 bases from J, with 8 bases between. Germline-derived CDR1 and CDR2 are SGHTA and FQGNSA. CDR3 length: 14 residues. CDR3 in amino acids: CASSLVGGTGELFF. The DNA of the CDR3 is TGTGCCAGCAGCTTAGTAGGAGGGACCGGGGAGCTGTTTTTT. The full variable domain, in which reference TRBV7-2 and TRBJ2-2 provide the parts outside the CDR3, is GAGVSQSPSNKVTEKGKDVELRCDPISGHTALYWYRQSLGQGLEFLIYFQGNSAPDKSGLPSDRFSAERTGGSVSTLTIQRTQQEDSAVYLCASSLVGGTGELFFGEGSRLTVL.

The chain employs TRBV24-1 and TRBJ1-4, with TRBD1 matching 8 bases. J was trimmed by 4 bases and V by 10 bases; bases with no gene match: 16. Germline-derived CDR1 and CDR2 are KGHDR and SFDVKD. The CDR3 consists of 17 residues. The CDR3 nucleotides are TGTGCCACGGACAGGGCCGGGGGACAGCCATTTAATGAAAAACTGTTTTTT. Translating gives CATDRAGGQPFNEKLFF.

This clonotype was seen at least ten times. The rearrangement links TRBV2 to TRBJ2-1, with a possible D match to TRBD2 (7 bases). This CDR3 is 14 amino acids long. V lost 6 bases and J lost 12, with 21 bases in between. Per the germline V gene, CDR1 is SNHLY and CDR2 is FYNNEI. The CDR3 coding sequence is TGTGCCAGCAGAGGGAGGGAGGGGGGGTATGGGCAGTTCTTC. Translated, it gives CASRGREGGYGQFF.

The rearrangement joins TRBV5-1 to TRBJ1-2; D remains unclear. The V gene's germline CDR1 is SGHRS and CDR2 YFSETQ. CDR3 length: 14 amino acids. Trimming left V 0 bases short and J 0 bases short, with 6 bases between. This chain's CDR3 is CASSLDWANYGYTF. Written as DNA, the CDR3 is TGCGCCAGCAGCTTGGATTGGGCTAACTATGGCTACACCTTC. The full variable domain, its missing parts supplied by reference TRBV5-1 and TRBJ1-2, is KAGVTQTPRYLIKTRGQQVTLSCSPISGHRSVSWYQQTPGQGLQFLFEYFSETQRNKGNFPGRFSGRQFSNSRSEMNVSTLELGDSALYLCASSLDWANYGYTFGSGTRLTVV.

The chain joins TRBV5-6 to TRBJ2-5; 9 bases line up with TRBD1. Germline assignment: CDR1 SGHDT and CDR2 YYEEEE. This CDR3 has 13 residues. V gave up 3 bases and J gave up 5 bases; unmatched junction bases: 2. CDR3 sequence: CASSYRGPETQYF. For the CDR3, the DNA is TGTGCCAGCAGCTACAGGGGGCCGGAGACCCAGTACTTC.

The chain combines TRBV5-1 with TRBJ2-7, with TRBD1 matching 8 bases. The germline V gene has CDR1 SGHRS and CDR2 YFSETQ. Germline trimming cut 3 bases from V and 2 bases from J; bases unmatched to any gene: 10. The CDR3 is 16 amino acids. The CDR3 spells CASSSTSGTGAYEQYF. In DNA, the CDR3 is TGCGCCAGCAGCTCTACCTCCGGGACAGGTGCCTACGAGCAGTACTTC.

The V gene is TRBV10-2, the J gene TRBJ2-1, with D tentatively TRBD2 (6 bases). V lost 6 bases and J 3 bases, leaving 15 bases between the germline ends. This CDR3 has 15 amino acids. Germline V gives CDR1 WSHSY, CDR2 SAAADI. CDR3 residues: CASRADLGGYNEQFF. The CDR3 bases are TGCGCCAGCAGGGCGGACCTGGGGGGCTACAATGAGCAGTTCTTC.

V and J are TRBV27 and TRBJ2-7; 10 positions match TRBD1. CDR3 size: 17 residues. Germline CDR1 is MNHEY and CDR2 is SMNVEV (reference sequence). Losses at the gene ends were 0 bases for V and 5 bases for J; bases not matched to a gene: 10. CDR3 region: CASSLSSGTGDSDEQYF. In nucleotides, the CDR3 is TGTGCCAGCAGTTTATCTAGCGGGACAGGGGACTCTGACGAGCAGTACTTC.

This clonotype showed up many times. The gene calls are TRBV7-9 and TRBJ2-7; 8 bases are shared with TRBD2. V shed 3 bases, J shed 2 bases, and the junction held 3 bases outside the gene matches. Per the germline V gene, CDR1 is SEHNR and CDR2 is FQNEAQ (reference sequence). The length of the CDR3 is 14 residues. The CDR3 protein is CASSFGLATYEQYF. The CDR3 DNA is TGTGCCAGCAGCTTTGGACTAGCCACCTACGAGCAGTACTTC.

The chain employs TRBV10-2 and TRBJ2-1; 8 bases agree with TRBD2. Germline V gives CDR1 WSHSY, CDR2 SAAADI. The CDR3 consists of 17 residues. The ends lost 0 bases at V and 12 bases at J; junction bases unmatched: 16. CDR3 loop: CASSESYAGGPTDTQFF. In nucleotides, the CDR3 is TGCGCCAGCAGTGAGTCGTACGCGGGGGGTCCCACAGATACGCAGTTCTTC.

This clonotype was counted many times. The gene calls are TRBV19 and TRBJ1-5; no firm D call. Germline V gives CDR1 LNHDA, CDR2 SQIVND (reference sequence). CDR3 length: 12 amino acids. Trimming removed 4 bases at V and 3 bases at J, with 4 bases between. The CDR3 sequence: CASSSYNQPQHF. CDR3 sequence (DNA): TGTGCCAGTAGTAGCTACAATCAGCCCCAGCATTTT.

This clonotype was detected once. The conserved final phenylalanine or tryptophan is absent from the CDR3, which likely points to a read error. J is TRBJ1-1 and V is TRBV7-8, with D hard to call. The germline V gene encodes CDR1 SGHVS and CDR2 FQNEAQ. The CDR3 covers 14 residues. The CDR3 DNA sequence: TGTGCCAGCAGCCCCCGTGGGGAGAACACTGAGGCTTTCCTT. Translating gives CASSPRGENTEAFL.

This clonotype was observed once. The chain couples TRBV19 to TRBJ1-5, with D hard to call. V gave up 4 bases and J gave up 11 bases, with 18 bases separating them. CDR1 is LNHDA and CDR2 is SQIVND in the germline V gene (reference sequence). The CDR3 consists of 14 residues. In DNA, the CDR3 is TGTGCCAGTAGTAAGGGATGGAGGTGGGCAACCCAGCATTTT. Its protein product is CASSKGWRWATQHF. The whole variable domain, remainder taken from reference TRBV19 and TRBJ1-5, is DGGITQSPKYLFRKEGQNVTLSCEQNLNHDAMYWYRQDPGQGLRLIYYSQIVNDFQKGDIAEGYSVSREKKESFPLTVTSAQKNPTAFYLCASSKGWRWATQHFGDGTRLSIL.

The J gene is TRBJ2-3, the V gene TRBV19; D is possibly TRBD1 (5 bases). Germline values: CDR1 LNHDA, CDR2 SQIVND (reference sequence). The CDR3 is 17 amino acids. Trimming removed 5 bases from V and 2 bases from J, with 20 bases in between. For the CDR3, the DNA is TGTGCCAGTAGTCTCCACCTTGACAGAGTAATCACAGATACGCAGTATTTT. As protein: CASSLHLDRVITDTQYF. Full variable domain (missing parts from reference TRBV19 and TRBJ2-3): DGGITQSPKYLFRKEGQNVTLSCEQNLNHDAMYWYRQDPGQGLRLIYYSQIVNDFQKGDIAEGYSVSREKKESFPLTVTSAQKNPTAFYLCASSLHLDRVITDTQYFGPGTRLTVL.

The chain recombines TRBV15 with TRBJ1-1; D not resolved. Germline V lookup: CDR1 LNHNV, CDR2 YYDKDF (reference sequence). CDR3 length: 16 residues. The V and J ends lost 5 bases and 0 bases respectively, with 16 bases between them. The chain's CDR3 is CATSPDDGEMNTEAFF. The CDR3 DNA reads as TGTGCCACCAGCCCCGACGACGGGGAGATGAACACTGAAGCTTTCTTT.